Presented here are 25 T cell receptor beta chains from one specimen sequenced in a study of T cells in Graves' hyperthyroidism and ophthalmopathy. The investigators amplified TCR beta CDR3 regions from RNA transcripts. First-round RT-PCR targeting the TCR CDR3 was performed with the HTBI primer set. In TCRdb, the multiplex PCR reads were re-called with MiXCR into one record per CDR3 protein. The sample consists of about 290,000 distinct CDR3 sequences, roughly 20% of them appearing once. Material for sequencing was blood. Receptors were obtained from a man in his fifties or sixties with Graves' ophthalmopathy.

This clonotype was seen more than once but under ten times. V and J are TRBV27 and TRBJ2-1, with 15 bases aligning to TRBD2. Germline loops: CDR1 MNHEY, CDR2 SMNVEV (reference sequence). The V segment lost 5 bases and the J segment 4 bases; nucleotides outside the gene matches: 12. The CDR3 has 19 amino acids. The CDR3 coding sequence is TGTGCCAGCAGTCCCGGGACTAGCGGGAGGACGTTCTCGTACAATGAGCAGTTCTTC. Encoded protein: CASSPGTSGRTFSYNEQFF.

This clonotype has at least ten counts. The chain couples TRBV20-1 to TRBJ2-7, with 8 positions matching TRBD2. V lost 4 bases and J lost 4; bases outside the gene matches: 12. The germline V gene encodes CDR1 DFQATT and CDR2 SNEGSKA (reference sequence). This CDR3 has 15 residues. The CDR3 loop is CSAILLASGLYEQYF. The CDR3 coding sequence is TGCAGTGCTATTCTTCTGGCTAGCGGGTTGTACGAGCAGTACTTC.

This clonotype has a handful of counts. The J gene is TRBJ1-5, the V gene TRBV19; a weak D match, TRBD1 (5 bases). This CDR3 has 13 amino acids. V was shortened by 3 bases and J by 4 bases, with 7 bases between the two germline ends. CDR1 and CDR2 (germline): LNHDA, SQIVND (reference sequence). The DNA of the CDR3 is TGTGCCAGTAGTATCCGACAGAATCAGCCCCAGCATTTT. Residues: CASSIRQNQPQHF.

The chain couples TRBV3-1 to TRBJ1-1, with D hard to call. Germline CDR1 reads LGHDT; CDR2 reads YNNKEL (reference sequence). V dropped 1 base and J dropped 0 bases, with 12 bases sitting between them. This CDR3 is built from 16 residues. CDR3 loop: CASSQALRHMNTEAFF. The CDR3 coding sequence is TGTGCCAGCAGCCAAGCGCTCAGACACATGAACACTGAAGCTTTCTTT.

This clonotype was recorded a few times. J is TRBJ2-3 and V is TRBV20-1; a weak D match, TRBD1 (5 bases). Germline V gene sequence: CDR1 DFQATT, CDR2 SNEGSKA (reference sequence). V was pared by 5 bases and J by 4 bases, with 19 bases between. CDR3 size: 15 residues. As DNA, the CDR3 is TGCAGTGCTCCCGATGGGGAACAGGCTTCAGATACGCAGTATTTT. As protein: CSAPDGEQASDTQYF.

In this sample, this clonotype turned up once. This chain links TRBV6-1 with TRBJ1-2; TRBD1 is a possible D gene (5 bases). This CDR3 contains 16 residues. The V end lost 2 bases, the J end lost 2 bases, and 15 bases lay between the germline ends. CDR1 and CDR2 from the germline V gene are MNHNS and SASEGT. DNA for the CDR3: TGTGCCAGCAGTGAATCCGCCGCAGGGTTCAACTATGGCTACACCTTC. Its protein product is CASSESAAGFNYGYTF.

V and J are TRBV12-3 or TRBV12-4 and TRBJ2-1; D is unresolved. V lost 0 bases, J lost 0 bases, and 18 bases lay in between. The CDR3 runs to 19 residues. The CDR3 sequence is CASSLAVPTPTPSYNEQFF. CDR3 coding DNA: TGTGCCAGCAGTTTAGCAGTCCCCACCCCTACTCCCTCCTACAATGAGCAGTTCTTC.

Many counts were recorded for this clonotype. The rearrangement links TRBV20-1 to TRBJ2-7; 7 bases agree with TRBD1. The CDR3 has 20 amino acids. J lost 1 base, V lost 0 bases, and 21 bases had no gene match. Germline V gene sequence: CDR1 DFQATT, CDR2 SNEGSKA (reference sequence). The DNA for the CDR3 is TGCAGTGCTAGAGATTTCCCGGGACAGATAACTCCAATAAGTTCCTACGAGCAGTACTTC. It yields the protein CSARDFPGQITPISSYEQYF.

V and J are TRBV27 and TRBJ1-5; unclear D gene. Trimming pared 9 bases from V and 1 base from J, leaving 4 bases between. CDR3 length: 11 amino acids. Germline V gene data show CDR1 as MNHEY and CDR2 as SMNVEV (reference sequence). This CDR3 is CARESNQPQHF. CDR3 nucleotides: TGTGCCAGGGAAAGCAATCAGCCCCAGCATTTT.

This clonotype has more than one count but fewer than ten. The chain uses TRBV13 and TRBJ1-1; TRBD1 aligns across 7 bases. The ends lost 0 bases at V and 0 bases at J; junction bases unmatched: 1. Germline V CDR1 and CDR2: PRHDT, FYEKMQ (reference sequence). CDR3 length: 15 amino acids. The DNA for the CDR3 is TGTGCCAGCAGCTTAGGGAGGGGGCTGAACACTGAAGCTTTCTTT. It encodes CASSLGRGLNTEAFF.

This clonotype showed up many times. The chain combines TRBV3-1 with TRBJ1-5; D remains unclear. V lost 5 bases and J 3 bases, leaving 14 bases between the germline ends. This CDR3 is 15 amino acids long. Germline CDR1 LGHDT, CDR2 YNNKEL (reference sequence). CDR3 sequence (DNA): TGTGCCAGCAGCTTACGGCCGGGGTCCAATCAGCCCCAGCATTTT. This encodes CASSLRPGSNQPQHF.

The V and J genes are TRBV2 and TRBJ2-5, with D hard to call. The CDR3 has 13 amino acids. Germline CDR1 SNHLY, CDR2 FYNNEI. The V end lost 8 bases, the J end lost 1 base, and 11 bases lay between the germline ends. The CDR3 coding sequence is TGTGCCAGCTGCCGAAATCGCCAAGAGACCCAGTACTTC. This codes for CASCRNRQETQYF.

J is TRBJ2-1 and V is TRBV20-1, with 7 nucleotides matching TRBD2. The length of the CDR3 is 15 residues. Germline loops: CDR1 DFQATT, CDR2 SNEGSKA (reference sequence). The V and J ends lost 3 bases and 3 bases, in that order; junction bases with no gene match: 8. The CDR3 DNA sequence: TGCAGTGCTAGTAATTTTCAGCGGGGCTACAATGAGCAGTTCTTC. Protein product: CSASNFQRGYNEQFF.

The chain employs TRBV15 and TRBJ1-5; possible D gene TRBD1, 6 bases. V was shortened by 5 bases and J by 5 bases, with 13 bases between the two germline ends. Germline V gives CDR1 LNHNV, CDR2 YYDKDF (reference sequence). This CDR3 comprises 14 residues. CDR3 loop: CATSPTGFYQPQHF. The CDR3 bases are TGTGCCACCAGCCCGACAGGATTTTATCAGCCCCAGCATTTT.

As to this clonotype: A read error is possible here, since a much larger clone lies one base away. This sequence joins TRBV28 and TRBJ2-3; no reliable D call. Germline CDR1 and CDR2: MDHEN and SYDVKM. There are 14 residues in the CDR3. In DNA form, the CDR3 reads TGTGCCAGCAGTTCCCGACAACGCACAAATACGCAGTATTTT. Translation: CASSSRQRTNTQYF.

The sample holds a few counts of this clonotype. The V and J genes are TRBV5-5 and TRBJ2-7; a weak D match, TRBD2 (7 bases). The CDR3 covers 14 residues. Looked up from germline, CDR1 is SGHKS and CDR2 is YYEKEE (reference sequence). V shed 7 bases and J shed 0 bases, with 14 bases lying between them. This CDR3 is CASSGGQNSYEQYF. The DNA for the CDR3 is TGTGCCAGCTCCGGGGGGCAAAACTCCTACGAGCAGTACTTC.

This clonotype came up a few times. The V and J genes are TRBV20-1 and TRBJ2-2, with TRBD2 matching 10 bases. Germline trimming cut 2 bases from V and 4 bases from J; bases unmatched to any gene: 7. Germline CDR1 reads DFQATT; CDR2 reads SNEGSKA (reference sequence). The CDR3 contains 16 residues. The CDR3 spells CSARSTSGIRTGELFF. CDR3 DNA sequence: TGCAGTGCTAGATCCACTAGCGGGATACGCACCGGGGAGCTGTTTTTT.

This clonotype was counted between two and nine times. The V and J genes are TRBV4-1 and TRBJ2-7; 15 bases are shared with TRBD2. CDR3 length equals 18 residues. V lost 0 bases, J lost 4 bases, and 7 bases stayed unmatched. Germline CDR1 and CDR2: MGHRA and YSYEKL. DNA of the CDR3: TGCGCCAGCAGCCAAGATCGGGGACTAGCGGGAGGCCAATACGAGCAGTACTTC. Translating it yields CASSQDRGLAGGQYEQYF.

This clonotype has a handful of counts. The chain joins TRBV19 to TRBJ1-1; no clear D gene. Germline-derived CDR1 and CDR2 are LNHDA and SQIVND (reference sequence). The CDR3 is made up of 14 amino acids. Between the trimmed V and J ends, which lost 0 bases and 6 bases, there was a span of 11 bases. CDR3 amino acids: CASSIDQVRPEAFF. CDR3 bases: TGTGCCAGTAGTATAGATCAGGTCCGCCCTGAAGCTTTCTTT.

This clonotype turned up a few times. The chain uses TRBV7-2 and TRBJ1-2, with D hard to call. CDR3 length: 14 residues. Trimming took off 5 bases at V and 9 bases at J, with 19 bases between the two ends. The V gene's germline CDR1 is SGHTA and CDR2 FQGNSA. This CDR3 is CASSRYPTPGSYTF. CDR3 DNA sequence: TGTGCCAGCAGCCGATACCCGACACCGGGAAGCTACACCTTC.

The J gene is TRBJ2-5, the V gene TRBV4-1, with TRBD2 as a possible D gene (7 bases). Germline lookup yields CDR1 MGHRA and CDR2 YSYEKL. This CDR3 is built from 15 residues. Trimming shortened V by 4 bases and J by 5 bases, and 17 bases separated the two germline ends. CDR3 sequence (DNA): TGCGCCAGCAGCCCCCTAGGGGGGGACCGGGAGACCCAGTACTTC. Translated, it gives CASSPLGGDRETQYF.

Ten or more counts support this clonotype. This rearrangement joins TRBV27 to TRBJ2-7, with TRBD1 matching over 8 bases. This CDR3 has 16 residues. The trim removed 5 bases at V and 0 bases at J, leaving 9 bases unmatched. In germline, CDR1 is MNHEY, CDR2 SMNVEV (reference sequence). As DNA, the CDR3 is TGTGCCAGCAGTCTCCCCGACAGGGGAAGCTCCTACGAGCAGTACTTC. Amino acids: CASSLPDRGSSYEQYF.

This clonotype was counted between two and nine times. This sequence joins TRBV7-2 and TRBJ2-1; 10 nucleotides align to TRBD2. CDR1 is SGHTA, CDR2 FQGNSA, per germline. The V gene end was trimmed by 6 bases and the J gene end by 2 bases; junction bases not matched to a gene: 19. The CDR3 has 20 amino acids. The CDR3 DNA follows: TGTGCCAGCAGTTGGCCGGGACAGGAGCTTAGCGGGAGGCCCTACAATGAGCAGTTCTTC. Amino acid sequence: CASSWPGQELSGRPYNEQFF.

With respect to this clonotype: One junction end disagrees with the germline gene, perhaps due to a read error. The chain couples TRBV20-1 to TRBJ2-3, with D maybe TRBD2 (5 bases). This CDR3 contains 15 residues. Germline CDR1 is DFQATT and CDR2 is SNEGSKA (reference sequence). DNA for the CDR3: TGCAGTGCTAGAGTCTGGACTCTCGCCACACATACGCAGTATTTT. It is translated as CSARVWTLATHTQYF.

The sample holds many counts of this clonotype. V usage is TRBV28 and J usage is TRBJ1-1, with D possibly matching TRBD1 (5 bases). V was shortened by 6 bases and J by 0 bases, with 11 bases between the two germline ends. The CDR3 is 14 amino acids. The germline V gene encodes CDR1 MDHEN and CDR2 SYDVKM. CDR3 sequence reads: CASSAGTMNTEAFF. CDR3 nucleotide sequence: TGTGCCAGCAGCGCCGGGACCATGAACACTGAAGCTTTCTTT.